The next 29 T cell receptor beta chains were all read from a single sample in a study of shared clonotypes between healthy human individuals. Repertoires were generated with immunoSEQ multiplex PCR, while TCRdb's copy carries only in-frame clones and drops some. The sample lists hundreds of thousands of clones; approximately 79% were seen once. Sequencing used memory CD4+ T cells sorted from blood. Subset specified: CD45RA-negative fraction. The source of these receptors is a woman in her twenties or thirties in good health.

The chain combines TRBV19 with TRBJ2-7; 11 bases align to TRBD2. Looked up from germline, CDR1 is LNHDA and CDR2 is SQIVND (reference sequence). After removal of 5 bases from V and 4 bases from J, the junction contained 7 bases not matched to a gene. CDR3 length: 15 amino acids. The CDR3 protein is CASSSGLAVPYEQYF. The CDR3 nucleotides are TGTGCCAGTAGTTCGGGACTAGCGGTACCTTACGAGCAGTACTTC.

The chain carries TRBV6-1 and TRBJ1-5; the D is unclear. The germline V gene encodes CDR1 MNHNS and CDR2 SASEGT. The CDR3 contains 15 residues. V was cut by 2 bases and J by 0 bases, with 8 bases left in between. The CDR3 coding sequence is TGTGCCAGCAGTGAACCCCCATATAGCAATCAGCCCCAGCATTTT. It codes for CASSEPPYSNQPQHF.

This sequence joins TRBV30 and TRBJ1-2; D uncertain. Germline V gene sequence: CDR1 GTSNPN, CDR2 SVGIG (reference sequence). The V end was cut by 4 bases, the J end by 2 bases, with 11 bases between. This CDR3 has 13 residues. CDR3 DNA: TGTGCCTGGACTTCCACAAGGAACTATGGCTACACCTTC. This sequence encodes CAWTSTRNYGYTF.

This clone was seen once. The chain recombines TRBV6-8 with TRBJ1-2, with D uncertain. The germline V gene encodes CDR1 MNHGY and CDR2 SAAAGT. Trimming stripped 9 bases from V and 2 bases from J, with 7 bases between. This CDR3 has 11 residues. The CDR3 sequence is CASQDNYGYTF. CDR3 DNA sequence: TGTGCCAGTCAGGACAACTATGGCTACACCTTC.

The V gene is TRBV6-1, the J gene TRBJ2-7; D is perhaps TRBD1 or TRBD2 (5 bases each). This CDR3 has 14 residues. V shed 4 bases and J shed 5 bases, with 15 bases lying between them. Germline V gene sequence: CDR1 MNHNS, CDR2 SASEGT. The DNA of the CDR3 is TGTGCCAGCAGTGCCAGCGAGGGGAGAAACGAGCAGTACTTC. It yields the protein CASSASEGRNEQYF.

The V and J genes are TRBV7-9 and TRBJ1-4; maybe TRBD1 (5 bases). Germline V gives CDR1 SEHNR, CDR2 FQNEAQ (reference sequence). This CDR3 has 15 residues. V was clipped by 5 bases and J by 7 bases, with 17 bases between them. The CDR3 spells CASSDDSLGGEKLFF. CDR3 nucleotides: TGTGCCAGCAGCGACGACAGCCTAGGAGGTGAAAAACTGTTTTTT.

This rearrangement joins TRBV9 to TRBJ1-1, with TRBD1 matching 8 bases. CDR3 length: 16 residues. Per the germline V gene, CDR1 is SGDLS and CDR2 is YYNGEE. V gave up 0 bases and J gave up 0 bases; unmatched junction bases: 4. CDR3 region: CASSVVQGAMNTEAFF. DNA for the CDR3: TGTGCCAGCAGCGTAGTGCAGGGGGCTATGAACACTGAAGCTTTCTTT.

J is TRBJ1-1 and V is TRBV10-3; D is unclear. This CDR3 spans 15 amino acids. Germline lookup yields CDR1 ENHRY and CDR2 SYGVKD. The germline V and J ends were trimmed by 0 bases and 3 bases, with 11 bases remaining between them. The CDR3 DNA reads TGTGCCATCAGTGAGTCGTCGCCAGCCGACACTGAAGCTTTCTTT. This encodes CAISESSPADTEAFF.

V usage is TRBV18 and J usage is TRBJ1-2; the D gene is possibly TRBD1 (6 bases). This CDR3 contains 14 residues. The germline V gene encodes CDR1 KGHSH and CDR2 LQKENI. Trimming shortened V by 6 bases and J by 8 bases, and 19 bases separated the two germline ends. The CDR3 loop is CASSTSRGDGGYTF. In DNA, the CDR3 is TGTGCCAGCTCCACCAGCAGGGGCGATGGGGGCTACACCTTC.

This chain connects TRBV7-9 to TRBJ2-5; D tentatively reads TRBD1 or TRBD2 (5 bases each). Germline V gene lookup returns CDR1 SEHNR and CDR2 FQNEAQ (reference sequence). This CDR3 region has 14 residues. Trimming stripped 6 bases from V and 5 bases from J, with 16 bases between. CDR3 bases: TGTGCCAGCAGGACGGCAGGGAGTCAGGAGACCCAGTACTTC. This codes for CASRTAGSQETQYF.

The CDR3 region is CASSIRASGSYEQYF. The CDR3, as DNA: TGTGCCAGTAGTATACGGGCTAGCGGGAGTTACGAGCAGTACTTC. The chain combines TRBV19 with TRBJ2-7; 10 bases align to TRBD2. The CDR3 consists of 15 residues. Germline V gene data show CDR1 as LNHDA and CDR2 as SQIVND (reference sequence). After removal of 2 bases from V and 4 bases from J, the junction contained 5 bases not matched to a gene.

J is TRBJ2-3 and V is TRBV5-1; no clear D gene. The V gene's germline CDR1 is SGHRS and CDR2 YFSETQ. Trimming removed 1 base from V and 2 bases from J, with 5 bases in between. There are 13 residues in the CDR3. The CDR3 coding sequence is TGCGCCAGCAGCTTGCTGCCCACAGATACGCAGTATTTT. It translates to CASSLLPTDTQYF.

The gene calls are TRBV30 and TRBJ1-1, with TRBD1 matching 7 bases. The CDR3 covers 13 residues. V gave up 5 bases and J gave up 4 bases; unmatched junction bases: 7. CDR1 GTSNPN and CDR2 SVGIG come from the germline V gene (reference sequence). CDR3 loop: CAWDREVGTEAFF. The CDR3 DNA is TGTGCCTGGGACAGGGAAGTCGGCACTGAAGCTTTCTTT.

This clone was seen a few times. The chain combines TRBV10-3 with TRBJ2-1; the D is unclear. V dropped 3 bases and J dropped 8 bases, with 8 bases sitting between them. Germline V gene lookup returns CDR1 ENHRY and CDR2 SYGVKD. The CDR3 sequence is 12 residues long. The CDR3 reads CAISELTDEQFF. DNA of the CDR3: TGTGCCATCAGTGAACTCACGGATGAGCAGTTCTTC.

This clone showed up many times. The sample carries other DNA sequences with the same CDR3. This sequence joins TRBV28 and TRBJ2-7; possible D gene TRBD2, 6 bases. The CDR3 spans 13 residues. Germline V CDR1 and CDR2: MDHEN, SYDVKM. V lost 6 bases and J lost 3, with 12 bases in between. CDR3 amino acids: CASSPARGYEQYF. In DNA, the CDR3 is TGTGCCAGCAGCCCTGCGCGGGGCTACGAGCAGTACTTC.

The chain couples TRBV10-1 to TRBJ1-1; D not resolved. In germline, CDR1 is WNHNN, CDR2 SYGVQD (reference sequence). The CDR3 has 13 residues. V was trimmed by 6 bases and J by 0 bases, leaving 8 bases between them. As DNA, the CDR3 is TGCGCCAGCAGGGGCCATATGAACACTGAAGCTTTCTTT. Translating gives CASRGHMNTEAFF.

This clone was seen once. This sequence joins TRBV5-4 and TRBJ1-2, with a possible D match to TRBD1 (6 bases). With 4 bases removed from V and 8 bases from J, the gap between germline ends came to 21 bases. Per germline, CDR1 SGHNT and CDR2 YYREEE (reference sequence). CDR3 length: 15 residues. DNA of the CDR3: TGTGCCAGCAGCATCGACAGGCACCGCGGGGAGGGCTACACCTTC. Amino acid sequence: CASSIDRHRGEGYTF.

V and J are TRBV5-1 and TRBJ2-2, with 14 nucleotides matching TRBD2. J gave up 1 base and V 4 bases, and 6 bases lay outside the gene matches. The germline V gene encodes CDR1 SGHRS and CDR2 YFSETQ. This CDR3 comprises 18 residues. CDR3 nucleotides: TGCGCCAGCAGCCCCTCGGGACTAGCGGGAGTGAACACCGGGGAGCTGTTTTTT. It is translated as CASSPSGLAGVNTGELFF.

This chain connects TRBV9 to TRBJ2-5; no clear D gene. The germline V gene encodes CDR1 SGDLS and CDR2 YYNGEE. This CDR3 has 14 residues. Trimming took 4 bases from V and 2 from J, leaving 12 bases between them. CDR3 DNA: TGTGCCAGCAGCTCCTCCCTTCGACAAGAGACCCAGTACTTC. Its translation: CASSSSLRQETQYF.

The rearrangement links TRBV27 to TRBJ2-4, with D perhaps TRBD2 (5 bases). V lost 7 bases and J lost 0, with 10 bases in between. CDR3 size: 14 residues. Germline CDR1 reads MNHEY; CDR2 reads SMNVEV (reference sequence). CDR3 nucleotides: TGTGCCAGCAAATCCGGGGTAGCCAAAAACATTCAGTACTTC. Amino acid sequence: CASKSGVAKNIQYF.

With regard to this clone: The same CDR3 also results from other DNA sequences found in this sample. This chain links TRBV18 with TRBJ2-7, with D hard to call. Trimming took 2 bases from V and 0 from J, leaving 5 bases between them. Per the germline V gene, CDR1 is KGHSH and CDR2 is LQKENI. The CDR3 spans 13 residues. The CDR3, as DNA: TGTGCCAGCTCACCAACCAGCTCCTACGAGCAGTACTTC. This encodes CASSPTSSYEQYF.

In DNA form, the CDR3 reads TGTGCCAGCAGCGCTCTACGGGACAGGTTACACTCAAGAAGTTTCTTT. Protein sequence: CASSALRDRLHSRSFF. This chain uses TRBV28 with TRBJ1-1, with 8 bases identical to TRBD1. CDR1 is MDHEN, CDR2 SYDVKM, per germline. This CDR3 contains 16 residues. The J segment lost 13 bases and the V segment lost 6 bases, leaving 22 bases of the junction unmatched.

The gene calls are TRBV6-1 and TRBJ2-1, with D unclear. Germline loops: CDR1 MNHNS, CDR2 SASEGT. There are 11 residues in the CDR3. V lost 4 bases and J lost 12, with 10 bases in between. CDR3 coding DNA: TGTGCCAGCAGTGTAGGTCTAATGCAGTTCTTC. It is translated as CASSVGLMQFF.

The chain has TRBV19 and TRBJ2-1, with 14 bases identical to TRBD2. Germline CDR1 and CDR2: LNHDA and SQIVND (reference sequence). CDR3 size: 17 residues. V lost 7 bases, J lost 7 bases, and 12 bases stayed unmatched. The DNA for the CDR3 is TGTGCCAGTAATGCACCGGGACTAGCGGGAGCTCATAATGAGCAGTTCTTC. Its translation is CASNAPGLAGAHNEQFF.

The chain employs TRBV14 and TRBJ1-1, with D unclear. Trimming removed 1 base at V and 10 bases at J, with 13 bases between. Germline assignment: CDR1 SGHDN and CDR2 FVKESK. CDR3 length equals 13 residues. This CDR3 is CASSQAVRGVAFF. For the CDR3, the DNA is TGTGCCAGCAGCCAAGCTGTACGAGGAGTAGCTTTCTTT.

The chain recombines TRBV29-1 with TRBJ2-7; unclear D gene. Trimming left V 1 base short and J 4 bases short, with 8 bases between. The germline V gene encodes CDR1 SQVTM and CDR2 ANQGSEA. CDR3 length: 12 amino acids. CDR3 in DNA: TGCAGCGTTGAAGTTACGTTATACGAGCAGTACTTC. Encoded protein: CSVEVTLYEQYF.

The chain uses TRBV28 and TRBJ2-7, with D maybe TRBD2 (6 bases). This CDR3 comprises 15 residues. Trimming stripped 2 bases from V and 6 bases from J, with 17 bases between. Germline CDR1 reads MDHEN; CDR2 reads SYDVKM. The CDR3 DNA sequence: TGTGCCAGCAGTTTAACCCTAGCGAGGTCTTCCGAGCAGTACTTC. Protein sequence: CASSLTLARSSEQYF.

The table lists this clone with a few counts. This chain joins TRBV6-1 and TRBJ2-7, with 8 bases aligning to TRBD1. V gave up 6 bases and J gave up 5 bases; unmatched junction bases: 9. CDR1 is MNHNS and CDR2 is SASEGT in the germline V gene. The CDR3 has 14 amino acids. CDR3 sequence: CASRTGTGLNEQYF. The CDR3 DNA reads as TGTGCCAGCAGAACCGGGACAGGACTCAACGAGCAGTACTTC.

The V and J genes are TRBV28 and TRBJ2-7; 13 nucleotides match TRBD2. CDR1 is MDHEN and CDR2 is SYDVKM in the germline V gene. V was pared by 4 bases and J by 10 bases, with 7 bases of the junction left unmatched. The CDR3 has 14 amino acids. This CDR3 is CASSSPGLAGFQYF. In DNA form, the CDR3 reads TGTGCCAGCAGTTCACCGGGACTAGCGGGATTTCAGTACTTC.